What follows describes a single T cell receptor (beta chain). Its target is unknown. This record belongs to a study of cytomegalovirus exposure and HLA in healthy donors. Findings of the study overall: Some V segments (TRBV6-2 and TRBV6-3 among them) were excluded as indistinguishable.

Trimming cost V 5 bases and J 3 bases, with 10 bases left between them. The CDR3 loop spans 13 amino acids. Germline values: CDR1 SGHTA, CDR2 FQGNSA. Vbeta (60) and Jbeta (13) primers were used in the PCR. Sequencing was performed with immunoSEQ multiplex PCR; in TCRdb, only in-frame clones are kept and a portion is missing. The table shows about 160,000 clones, with roughly 77% occurring only once. This clonotype was obtained from a man in his forties or fifties in good health and CMV-seropositive. Material for sequencing was PBMCs. The chain is built from TRBV7-2 and TRBJ1-2, with D unresolved. CDR3 sequence reads: CASSPDMDYGYTF. As DNA, the CDR3 is TGTGCCAGCAGCCCCGACATGGACTATGGCTACACCTTC.